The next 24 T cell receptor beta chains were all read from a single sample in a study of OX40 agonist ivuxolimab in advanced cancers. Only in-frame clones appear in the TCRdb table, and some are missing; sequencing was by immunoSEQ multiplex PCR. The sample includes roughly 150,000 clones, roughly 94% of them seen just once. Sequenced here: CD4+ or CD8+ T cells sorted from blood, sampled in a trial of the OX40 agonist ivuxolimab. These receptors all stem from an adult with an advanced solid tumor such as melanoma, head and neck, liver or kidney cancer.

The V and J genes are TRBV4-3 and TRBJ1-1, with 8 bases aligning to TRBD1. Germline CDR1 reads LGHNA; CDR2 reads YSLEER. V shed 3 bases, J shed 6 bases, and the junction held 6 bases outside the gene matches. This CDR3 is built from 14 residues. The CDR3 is CASSHQGAGPEAFF. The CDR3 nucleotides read TGCGCCAGCAGCCACCAGGGGGCTGGCCCTGAAGCTTTCTTT.

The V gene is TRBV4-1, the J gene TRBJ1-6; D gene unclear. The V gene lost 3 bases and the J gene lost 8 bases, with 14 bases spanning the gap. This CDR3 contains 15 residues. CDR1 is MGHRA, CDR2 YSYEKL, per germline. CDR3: CASSHDTEGYSPLHF. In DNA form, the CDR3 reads TGCGCCAGCAGCCATGACACGGAAGGTTATTCACCCCTCCACTTT.

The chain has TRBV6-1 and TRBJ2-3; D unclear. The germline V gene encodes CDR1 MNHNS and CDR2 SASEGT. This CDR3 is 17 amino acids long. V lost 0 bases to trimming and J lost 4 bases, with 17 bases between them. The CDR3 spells CASSEAGSVRTSDTQYF. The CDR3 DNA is TGTGCCAGCAGTGAAGCGGGGTCGGTCAGAACCTCAGATACGCAGTATTTT.

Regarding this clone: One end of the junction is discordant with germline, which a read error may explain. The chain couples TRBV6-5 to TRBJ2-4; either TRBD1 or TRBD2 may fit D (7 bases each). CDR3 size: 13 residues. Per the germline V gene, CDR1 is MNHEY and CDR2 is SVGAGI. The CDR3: CASSRRGGQLFNF. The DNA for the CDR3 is TGTGCCAGCAGCAGAAGGGGGGGACAGTTGTTCAACTTC.

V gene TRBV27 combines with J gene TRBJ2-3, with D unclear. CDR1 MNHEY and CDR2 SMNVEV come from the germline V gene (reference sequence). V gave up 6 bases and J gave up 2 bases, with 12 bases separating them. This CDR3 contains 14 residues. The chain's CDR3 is CASSLTPYTDTQYF. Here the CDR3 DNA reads TGTGCCAGCAGCCTCACCCCATACACAGATACGCAGTATTTT.

The CDR3 bases are TGTGCCAGCTCACCCCCGGGGACGGGCTATGGCTACACCTTC. It translates to CASSPPGTGYGYTF. This sequence joins TRBV18 and TRBJ1-2; possibly TRBD1 for D (5 bases). The length of the CDR3 is 14 residues. Germline V gene data show CDR1 as KGHSH and CDR2 as LQKENI. The ends were cut back, 3 bases at V and 4 bases at J, with 12 bases in the middle.

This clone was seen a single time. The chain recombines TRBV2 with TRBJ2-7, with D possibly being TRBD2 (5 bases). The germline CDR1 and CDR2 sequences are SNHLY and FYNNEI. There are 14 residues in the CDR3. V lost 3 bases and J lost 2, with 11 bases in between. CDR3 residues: CASSEGRGTYEQYF. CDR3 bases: TGTGCCAGCAGTGAGGGTCGGGGAACCTACGAGCAGTACTTC.

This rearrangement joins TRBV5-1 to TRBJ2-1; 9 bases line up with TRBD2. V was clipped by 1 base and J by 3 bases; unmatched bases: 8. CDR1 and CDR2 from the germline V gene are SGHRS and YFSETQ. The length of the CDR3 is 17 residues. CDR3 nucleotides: TGCGCCAGCAGCTTGTCCCGCGTAGCGGGGGACTACAATGAGCAGTTCTTC. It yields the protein CASSLSRVAGDYNEQFF.

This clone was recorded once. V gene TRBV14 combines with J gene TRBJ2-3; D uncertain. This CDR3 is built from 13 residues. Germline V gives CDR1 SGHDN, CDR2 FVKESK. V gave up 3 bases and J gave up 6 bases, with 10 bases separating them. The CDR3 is CASSHGPGDTQYF. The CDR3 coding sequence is TGTGCCAGCAGCCACGGACCCGGCGATACGCAGTATTTT.

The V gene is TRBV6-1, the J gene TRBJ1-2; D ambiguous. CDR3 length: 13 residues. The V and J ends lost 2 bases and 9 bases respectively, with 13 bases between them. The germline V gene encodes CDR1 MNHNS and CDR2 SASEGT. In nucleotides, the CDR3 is TGTGCCAGCAGTGAATCCCGAGGTTATAGCTACACCTTC. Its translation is CASSESRGYSYTF.

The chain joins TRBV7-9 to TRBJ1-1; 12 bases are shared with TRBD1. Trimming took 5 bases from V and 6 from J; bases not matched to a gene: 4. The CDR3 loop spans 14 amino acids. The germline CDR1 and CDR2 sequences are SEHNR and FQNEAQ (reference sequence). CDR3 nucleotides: TGTGCCAGCAGCCGGGACAGGGGGCACGCTGAAGCTTTCTTT. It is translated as CASSRDRGHAEAFF.

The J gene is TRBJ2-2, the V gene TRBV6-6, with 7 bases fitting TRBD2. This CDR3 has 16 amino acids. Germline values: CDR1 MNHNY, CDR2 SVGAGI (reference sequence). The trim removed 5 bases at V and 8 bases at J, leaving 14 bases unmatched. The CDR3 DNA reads TGTGCCAGCAGTCCCCCCCTAGCGGCATTCATTGGGGAGCTGTTTTTT. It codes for CASSPPLAAFIGELFF.

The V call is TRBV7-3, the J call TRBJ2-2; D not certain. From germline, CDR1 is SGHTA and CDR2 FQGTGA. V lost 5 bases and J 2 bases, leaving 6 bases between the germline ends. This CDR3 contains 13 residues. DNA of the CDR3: TGTGCCAGCAGCCCAGGAAACACCGGGGAGCTGTTTTTT. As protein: CASSPGNTGELFF.

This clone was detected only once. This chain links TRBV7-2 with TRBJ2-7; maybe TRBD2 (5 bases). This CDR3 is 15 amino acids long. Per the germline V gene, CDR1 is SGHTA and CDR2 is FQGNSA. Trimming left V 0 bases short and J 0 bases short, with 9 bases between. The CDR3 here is CASSLAGVPSYEQYF. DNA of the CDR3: TGTGCCAGCAGCTTAGCCGGGGTGCCCTCCTACGAGCAGTACTTC.

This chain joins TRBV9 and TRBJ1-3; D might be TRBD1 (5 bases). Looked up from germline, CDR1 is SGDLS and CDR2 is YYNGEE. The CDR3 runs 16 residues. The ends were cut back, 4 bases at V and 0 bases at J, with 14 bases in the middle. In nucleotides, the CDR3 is TGTGCCAGCAGCCCTCGCCGGGGGGTCTCTGGAAACACCATATATTTT. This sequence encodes CASSPRRGVSGNTIYF.

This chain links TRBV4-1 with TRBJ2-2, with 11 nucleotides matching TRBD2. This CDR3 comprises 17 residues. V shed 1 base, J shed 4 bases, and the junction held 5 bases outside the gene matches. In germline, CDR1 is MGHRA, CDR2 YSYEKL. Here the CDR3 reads CASSQGPGTSGTGELFF. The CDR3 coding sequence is TGCGCCAGCAGCCAAGGGCCGGGGACTAGCGGCACCGGGGAGCTGTTTTTT.

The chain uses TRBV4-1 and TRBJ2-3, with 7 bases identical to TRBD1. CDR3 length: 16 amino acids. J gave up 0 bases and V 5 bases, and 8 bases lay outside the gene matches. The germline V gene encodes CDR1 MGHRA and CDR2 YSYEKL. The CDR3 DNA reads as TGCGCCAGCAGCGCCCGTCCGGGACAGAGCACAGATACGCAGTATTTT. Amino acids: CASSARPGQSTDTQYF.

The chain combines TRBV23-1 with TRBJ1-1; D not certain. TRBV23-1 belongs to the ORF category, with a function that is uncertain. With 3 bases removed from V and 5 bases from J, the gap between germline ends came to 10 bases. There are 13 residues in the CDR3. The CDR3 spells CASSHFVGTEAFF. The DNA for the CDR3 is TGCGCCAGCAGTCACTTTGTAGGGACTGAAGCTTTCTTT.

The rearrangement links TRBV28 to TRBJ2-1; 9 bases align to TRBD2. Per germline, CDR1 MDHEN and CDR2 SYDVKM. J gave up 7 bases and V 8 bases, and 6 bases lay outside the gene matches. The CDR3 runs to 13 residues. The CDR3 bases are TGTGCCAGCCAGACTAGCGGTCGGAATGAGCAGTTCTTC. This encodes CASQTSGRNEQFF.

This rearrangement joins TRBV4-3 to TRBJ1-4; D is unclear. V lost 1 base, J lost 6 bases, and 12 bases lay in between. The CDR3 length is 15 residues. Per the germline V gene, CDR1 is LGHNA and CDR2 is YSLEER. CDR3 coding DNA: TGCGCCAGCAGCCAAGCCTCTCCTACCTATGAAAAACTGTTTTTT. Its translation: CASSQASPTYEKLFF.

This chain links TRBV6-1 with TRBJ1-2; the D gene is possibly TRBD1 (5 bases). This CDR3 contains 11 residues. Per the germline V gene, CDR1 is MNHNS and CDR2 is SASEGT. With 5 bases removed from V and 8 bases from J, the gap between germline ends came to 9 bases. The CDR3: CASSWDGGYTF. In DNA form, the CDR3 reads TGTGCCAGCAGTTGGGACGGGGGCTACACCTTC.

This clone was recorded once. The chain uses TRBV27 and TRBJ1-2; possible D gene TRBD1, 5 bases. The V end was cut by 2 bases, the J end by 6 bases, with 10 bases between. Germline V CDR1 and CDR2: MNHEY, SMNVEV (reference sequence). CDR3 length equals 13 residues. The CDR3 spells CASSLQGGDGYTF. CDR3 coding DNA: TGTGCCAGCAGTTTACAGGGAGGGGATGGCTACACCTTC.

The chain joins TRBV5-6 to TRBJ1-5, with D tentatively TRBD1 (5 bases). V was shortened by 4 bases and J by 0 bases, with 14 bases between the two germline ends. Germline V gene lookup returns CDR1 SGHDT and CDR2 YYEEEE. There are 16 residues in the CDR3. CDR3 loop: CASSLNTGLSNQPQHF. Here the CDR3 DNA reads TGTGCCAGCAGCCTAAACACAGGACTTAGCAATCAGCCCCAGCATTTT.

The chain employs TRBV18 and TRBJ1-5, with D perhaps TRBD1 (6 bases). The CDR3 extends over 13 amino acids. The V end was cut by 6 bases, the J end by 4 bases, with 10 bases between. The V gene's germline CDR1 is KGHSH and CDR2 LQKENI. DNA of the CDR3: TGTGCCAGCTCGATAGGGGGGAATCAGCCCCAGCATTTT. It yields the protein CASSIGGNQPQHF. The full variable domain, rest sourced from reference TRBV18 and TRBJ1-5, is NAGVMQNPRHLVRRRGQEARLRCSPMKGHSHVYWYRQLPEEGLKFMVYLQKENIIDESGMPKERFSAEFPKEGPSILRIQQVVRGDSAAYFCASSIGGNQPQHFGDGTRLSIL.